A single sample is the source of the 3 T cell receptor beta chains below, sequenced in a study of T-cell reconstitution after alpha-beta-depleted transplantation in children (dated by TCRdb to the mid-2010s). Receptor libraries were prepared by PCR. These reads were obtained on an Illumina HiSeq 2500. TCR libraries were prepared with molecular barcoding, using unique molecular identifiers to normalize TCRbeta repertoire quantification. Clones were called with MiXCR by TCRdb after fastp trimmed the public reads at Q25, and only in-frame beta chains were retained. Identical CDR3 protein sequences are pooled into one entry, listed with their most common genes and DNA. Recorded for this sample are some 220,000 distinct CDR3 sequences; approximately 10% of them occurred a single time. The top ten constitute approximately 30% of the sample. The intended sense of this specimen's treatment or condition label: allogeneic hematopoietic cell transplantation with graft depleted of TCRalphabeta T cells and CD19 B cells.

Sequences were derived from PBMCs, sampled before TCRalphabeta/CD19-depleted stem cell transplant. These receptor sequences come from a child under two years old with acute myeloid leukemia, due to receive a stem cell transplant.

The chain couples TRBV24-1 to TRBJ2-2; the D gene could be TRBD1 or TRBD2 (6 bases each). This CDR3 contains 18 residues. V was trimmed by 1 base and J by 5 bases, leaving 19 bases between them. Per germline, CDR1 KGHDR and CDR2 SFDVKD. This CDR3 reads CATSDLAGGTSVTGELFF. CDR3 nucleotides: TGTGCCACCAGTGATTTAGCGGGCGGGACATCTGTAACCGGGGAGCTGTTTTTT.

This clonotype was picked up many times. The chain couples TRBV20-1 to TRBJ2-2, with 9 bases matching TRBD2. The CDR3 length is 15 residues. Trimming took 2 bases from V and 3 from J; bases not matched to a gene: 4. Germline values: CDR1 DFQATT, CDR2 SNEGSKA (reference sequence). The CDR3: CSARLAGRDTGELFF. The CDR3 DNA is TGCAGTGCTAGACTAGCGGGGAGGGACACCGGGGAGCTGTTTTTT.

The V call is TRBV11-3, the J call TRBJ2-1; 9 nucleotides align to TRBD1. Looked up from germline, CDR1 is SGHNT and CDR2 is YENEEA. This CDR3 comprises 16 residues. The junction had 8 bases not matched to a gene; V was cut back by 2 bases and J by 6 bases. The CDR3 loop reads CASSLSATGGFNEQFF. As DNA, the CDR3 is TGTGCCAGCAGCTTAAGTGCGACAGGGGGGTTCAATGAGCAGTTCTTC.